A single sample is the source of the 22 T cell receptor beta chains below, sequenced in a study of shared clonotypes between healthy human individuals. Repertoires were generated with immunoSEQ multiplex PCR, while TCRdb's copy carries only in-frame clones and drops some. The table records about 2.4 million clones, 93% of them present only once. Source material: naive CD4+ T cells from PBMCs. As for subset: CD45RA+ positively selected. The receptors shown here come from a man aged 18 to 35 in good health. Some clones in this sample may be carry-over from other donors' samples.

The genes are TRBV28 and TRBJ2-7; 11 nucleotides line up with TRBD2. This CDR3 spans 15 amino acids. Germline V gene sequence: CDR1 MDHEN, CDR2 SYDVKM. V shed 5 bases, J shed 0 bases, and the junction held 3 bases outside the gene matches. The DNA for the CDR3 is TGTGCCAGCAGTGACGGGACTAGCGGCTCCTACGAGCAGTACTTC. Protein sequence: CASSDGTSGSYEQYF.

The V and J genes are TRBV30 and TRBJ2-7, with D perhaps assigned TRBD1 or TRBD2 (5 bases each). V lost 1 base to trimming and J lost 6 bases, with 19 bases between them. CDR1 and CDR2 (germline): GTSNPN, SVGIG (reference sequence). CDR3 length equals 15 residues. The CDR3 sequence is CAWSDVSWGRGEQYF. The CDR3 DNA reads TGTGCCTGGAGTGATGTCTCGTGGGGCCGGGGCGAGCAGTACTTC.

The V gene is TRBV4-1, the J gene TRBJ1-2; no clear D gene. Trimming pared 4 bases from V and 2 bases from J, leaving 20 bases between. The CDR3 length is 17 residues. The germline V gene has CDR1 MGHRA and CDR2 YSYEKL. The CDR3 spells CASSPPQRNPGNYGYTF. The CDR3, as DNA: TGCGCCAGCAGCCCCCCGCAGAGAAACCCGGGGAACTATGGCTACACCTTC.

The chain uses TRBV5-4 and TRBJ1-1; a weak D match, TRBD1 (6 bases). CDR3 size: 15 residues. Germline values: CDR1 SGHNT, CDR2 YYREEE (reference sequence). Deletions cut 3 bases from V and 0 bases from J, with 12 bases between. CDR3 coding DNA: TGTGCCAGCAGCTCACGACAGGCGATGAACACTGAAGCTTTCTTT. This sequence encodes CASSSRQAMNTEAFF. The full variable domain, its missing parts supplied by reference TRBV5-4 and TRBJ1-1, is ETGVTQSPTHLIKTRGQQVTLRCSSQSGHNTVSWYQQALGQGPQFIFQYYREEENGRGNFPPRFSGLQFPNYSSELNVNALELDDSALYLCASSSRQAMNTEAFFGQGTRLTVV.

This chain links TRBV5-1 with TRBJ2-7; D not resolved. V was shortened by 2 bases and J by 5 bases, with 14 bases between the two germline ends. Per the germline V gene, CDR1 is SGHRS and CDR2 is YFSETQ. The CDR3 covers 14 residues. The CDR3 DNA reads as TGCGCCAGCAGCTTCGCAGCCACCCTAGACGAGCAGTACTTC. Its translation: CASSFAATLDEQYF.

The chain is built from TRBV7-9 and TRBJ2-3, with D perhaps being TRBD1 or TRBD2 (5 bases each). Germline V gene lookup returns CDR1 SEHNR and CDR2 FQNEAQ (reference sequence). CDR3 length: 14 amino acids. V was shortened by 11 bases and J by 0 bases, with 15 bases between the two germline ends. The chain's CDR3 is CASIGGPSTDTQYF. The CDR3 DNA is TGTGCCTCGATTGGGGGACCCAGCACAGATACGCAGTATTTT.

Points on this clone: Distinct nucleotide sequences in the sample also encode this CDR3. The gene calls are TRBV27 and TRBJ1-1; D is possibly TRBD1 (6 bases). The germline V gene encodes CDR1 MNHEY and CDR2 SMNVEV (reference sequence). The CDR3 spans 15 residues. V lost 4 bases and J 0 bases, leaving 12 bases between the germline ends. CDR3 coding DNA: TGTGCCAGCAGTTCCCCCCCAGGGGTGAACACTGAAGCTTTCTTT. This sequence encodes CASSSPPGVNTEAFF.

The chain carries TRBV5-5 and TRBJ2-7, with 8 bases fitting TRBD1. The germline V gene encodes CDR1 SGHKS and CDR2 YYEKEE (reference sequence). After removal of 5 bases from V and 1 base from J, the junction contained 8 bases not matched to a gene. This CDR3 has 15 amino acids. The CDR3 sequence is CASSRSGTGSYEQYF. The CDR3 region has the DNA TGTGCCAGCAGTAGATCCGGGACAGGTTCCTACGAGCAGTACTTC.

The chain recombines TRBV4-1 with TRBJ1-1, with TRBD1 matching 7 bases. V gave up 5 bases and J gave up 1 base; unmatched junction bases: 10. The CDR3 is made up of 16 amino acids. The V gene's germline CDR1 is MGHRA and CDR2 YSYEKL. This chain's CDR3 is CASSSYWGQTNTEAFF. The CDR3 region has the DNA TGCGCCAGCAGCTCCTACTGGGGACAGACGAACACTGAAGCTTTCTTT.

The chain recombines TRBV21-1 with TRBJ2-7; the table's D call TRBD2 went unverified against the DNA. TRBV21-1 represents a pseudogene. The CDR3 is made up of 17 amino acids. CDR3 sequence: CASSIPRRSGRCNEQYF. CDR3 nucleotides: TGTGCCAGCAGCATTCCTCGCCGCAGCGGGAGGTGTAACGAGCAGTACTTC.

The chain carries TRBV7-3 and TRBJ2-7; 8 bases map to TRBD1. Germline V gives CDR1 SGHTA, CDR2 FQGTGA. CDR3 length equals 18 residues. Losses at the gene ends were 5 bases for V and 2 bases for J; bases not matched to a gene: 17. CDR3 bases: TGTGCCAGCAGCCACCCGGGACAGGTCAATAGGGCGGCCTACGAGCAGTACTTC. This encodes CASSHPGQVNRAAYEQYF.

The chain employs TRBV27 and TRBJ2-1; 14 bases align to TRBD2. Germline V gene data show CDR1 as MNHEY and CDR2 as SMNVEV (reference sequence). The V gene end was trimmed by 5 bases and the J gene end by 13 bases; junction bases not matched to a gene: 10. The CDR3 extends over 15 amino acids. The CDR3 nucleotides are TGTGCCAGCAGTCCGGGACTAGCGGGAGTGAAGGTACAGTTCTTC. Protein product: CASSPGLAGVKVQFF.

J is TRBJ2-7 and V is TRBV5-1; D is unclear. CDR1 and CDR2 (germline): SGHRS, YFSETQ. V was clipped by 2 bases and J by 6 bases, with 12 bases between them. This CDR3 spans 13 amino acids. CDR3 amino acids: CASSFTVTGEQYF. CDR3 bases: TGCGCCAGCAGCTTCACTGTTACGGGCGAGCAGTACTTC. The full variable domain, completed using reference TRBV5-1 and TRBJ2-7, is KAGVTQTPRYLIKTRGQQVTLSCSPISGHRSVSWYQQTPGQGLQFLFEYFSETQRNKGNFPGRFSGRQFSNSRSEMNVSTLELGDSALYLCASSFTVTGEQYFGPGTRLTVT.

The chain uses TRBV27 and TRBJ1-6, with 7 bases that match TRBD1. This CDR3 spans 15 amino acids. Germline V gene data show CDR1 as MNHEY and CDR2 as SMNVEV (reference sequence). Trimming cost V 6 bases and J 9 bases; bases outside gene matches: 11. The CDR3 loop is CASRLQGLGGSPLHF. Written as DNA, the CDR3 is TGTGCCAGCAGACTACAGGGGTTAGGAGGTTCACCCCTCCACTTT.

The rearrangement links TRBV28 to TRBJ1-1; D remains unclear. CDR3 size: 14 residues. V was trimmed by 6 bases and J by 0 bases, leaving 11 bases between them. Germline values: CDR1 MDHEN, CDR2 SYDVKM. CDR3 sequence: CASSPGSLNTEAFF. As DNA, the CDR3 is TGTGCCAGCAGCCCCGGGAGCTTGAACACTGAAGCTTTCTTT.

This clone appeared a few times. The sample holds other DNA sequences that translate to the same CDR3. The chain combines TRBV7-3 with TRBJ2-2; 8 bases line up with TRBD2. V lost 5 bases and J lost 7; bases outside the gene matches: 3. Germline V gene lookup returns CDR1 SGHTA and CDR2 FQGTGA. CDR3 size: 13 residues. CDR3 nucleotides: TGTGCCAGCAGCCTTACTAGCGGCGGGGAGCTGTTTTTT. It is translated as CASSLTSGGELFF.

The CDR3, as DNA: TGTGCCAGCTCACCAATCGCCCTTTATGGTGAAGCTTTCTTT. Protein product: CASSPIALYGEAFF. This sequence joins TRBV18 and TRBJ1-1; D is uncertain. The CDR3 is 14 amino acids. The V gene's germline CDR1 is KGHSH and CDR2 LQKENI. V was cut by 2 bases and J by 7 bases, with 14 bases left in between.

With respect to this clone: The same CDR3 can be traced to other DNA sequences in this sample. This rearrangement joins TRBV6-5 to TRBJ2-7, with D perhaps matching TRBD1 or TRBD2 (6 bases each). V was pared by 3 bases and J by 3 bases, with 9 bases between. CDR1 is MNHEY and CDR2 is SVGAGI in the germline V gene. This CDR3 has 13 residues. The CDR3 is CASSYKGGYEQYF. The CDR3 nucleotides are TGTGCCAGCAGTTATAAGGGGGGCTACGAGCAGTACTTC.

This clone appeared a single time. This chain connects TRBV19 to TRBJ2-7; D is uncertain. CDR1 is LNHDA and CDR2 is SQIVND in the germline V gene (reference sequence). The CDR3 has 12 amino acids. V shed 7 bases and J shed 3 bases, with 10 bases lying between them. The chain's CDR3 is CASNNGYYEQYF. The DNA for the CDR3 is TGTGCCAGTAATAACGGGTACTACGAGCAGTACTTC.

The V gene is TRBV11-3, the J gene TRBJ1-3; 7 bases match TRBD1. Germline V gene sequence: CDR1 SGHNT, CDR2 YENEEA. V lost 3 bases and J lost 2; bases outside the gene matches: 4. This CDR3 has 15 residues. The DNA of the CDR3 is TGTGCCAGCAGCTTTTCGACAGGGACTGGAAACACCATATATTTT. Residues: CASSFSTGTGNTIYF. The variable domain in full, with the rest retrieved from reference TRBV11-3 and TRBJ1-3, is EAGVVQSPRYKIIEKKQPVAFWCNPISGHNTLYWYLQNLGQGPELLIRYENEEAVDDSQLPKDRFSAERLKGVDSTLKIQPAELGDSAVYLCASSFSTGTGNTIYFGEGSWLTVV.

The chain links TRBV7-9 to TRBJ1-2, with D possibly being TRBD1 (6 bases). Germline CDR1 reads SEHNR; CDR2 reads FQNEAQ (reference sequence). The CDR3 totals 18 residues. Trimming took off 3 bases at V and 0 bases at J, with 20 bases between the two ends. The CDR3 DNA is TGTGCCAGCAGCTTGTCCTGGGCTCCCAGGGGAGCTAACTATGGCTACACCTTC. Amino acid sequence: CASSLSWAPRGANYGYTF.

With regard to this clone: Other DNA sequences of this sample code for an identical CDR3. The chain employs TRBV7-2 and TRBJ2-7; tentatively, D is TRBD2 (6 bases). Germline-derived CDR1 and CDR2 are SGHTA and FQGNSA. There are 15 residues in the CDR3. V lost 1 base and J lost 3, with 13 bases in between. CDR3 sequence (DNA): TGTGCCAGCAGCTTAGGGGTTAGCGGACGCTACGAGCAGTACTTC. It encodes CASSLGVSGRYEQYF.